This TCR beta chain was found in a study of T cell repertoires in cytomegalovirus infection. A remark on this clonotype: Its antigen remains unidentified.

MiXCR was run by TCRdb on the reads, yielding one entry per CDR3 protein. The sample has nearly 700,000 distinct CDR3 sequences; 30% to 40% are singletons. Between the trimmed V and J ends, which lost 3 bases and 6 bases, there was a span of 9 bases. Germline CDR1 is MNHEY and CDR2 is SMNVEV (reference sequence). The length of the CDR3 is 12 residues. This receptor was taken from a human donor in good health (CMV status not recorded). Some clones in this sample may be carry-over from other donors' samples. Sequencing was performed on cultured PBMCs, taken from culture after CMV antigen stimulation. The chain couples TRBV27 to TRBJ2-7; a possible D gene is TRBD1 (5 bases). The CDR3 loop is CASSFGQGEQYF. The CDR3 coding sequence is TGTGCCAGCAGTTTTGGTCAGGGCGAGCAGTACTTC.